A selection of T cell receptor beta chains follows, all from one sample in a study of cytomegalovirus exposure and HLA in healthy donors. Here immunoSEQ multiplex PCR was the method, and the copy in TCRdb shows in-frame clones only, minus some. The sample records tens of thousands of clones, approximately 82% being singletons. Sequences were obtained from PBMCs. The receptors were gathered from a man over 45 in good health and CMV-seronegative. CDR3s include the opening cysteine and the closing phenylalanine or tryptophan. A D gene is named only where the DNA matches it firmly.

v_call | d_call | cdr3_aa
TRBV5-4 | TRBD2 | CASSSGLAGAPYEQYF
TRBV28 | - | CASSFWEVASSYEQYF
TRBV7-9 | - | CASSWGPRETQYF
TRBV19 | - | CASSARDTTYEQYF
TRBV18 | - | CASSQIRTGWTEAFF
TRBV14 | TRBD1 | CASSQVRRTGSSYEQYF
TRBV5-1 | - | CASSSDINSPLHF
TRBV5-8 | TRBD1 | CASSVGTGGINEKLFF
TRBV7-2 | - | CASSSFGRETQYF
TRBV2 | - | CASSEGRGTEAFF
TRBV7-9 | - | CASSLAETASSYEQYF
TRBV19 | TRBD1 | CASSTTGGSNTEAFF
TRBV19 | TRBD1 | CASSIPGGNGYTF
TRBV19 | - | CASSIRVGTGELFF
TRBV5-4 | - | CASSLYGDGGTEAFF
TRBV2 | TRBD1 | CARGGQGESTGELFF
TRBV6-1 | - | CASSESFNHQGYGYTF
TRBV5-1 | - | CASSLSRGGSYNEQFF
TRBV6-1 | TRBD1 | CASSPGGGGNYGYTF
TRBV4-1 | TRBD1 | CASSQESTGEEQYF
TRBV4-1 | - | CASSQGYTETQYF
TRBV7-2 | - | CASSFPSSSGNTIYF
TRBV5-6 | - | CASSIQGLGEKLFF
TRBV9 | - | CASSPRTVNTEAFF
TRBV5-1 | - | CASSLGVGGDTYEQYF